Below are 8 T cell receptor beta chains sequenced from a single sample in a study of identical twins. TCRdb itself ran the 5' RACE reads through MiXCR, one entry per CDR3 protein. Among roughly 250,000 distinct CDR3 sequences listed, 7.5% were seen once. These data also formed part of another study, on yellow fever vaccine responses in identical twins.

Sequenced input: CD8+ T cells sorted from blood. The receptors were gathered from a woman younger than 35 in good health.

CDR3 DNA: TGTGCCAGTAGTATTAGCGGGAGGTTCTACGAGCAGTACTTC. The encoded protein is CASSISGRFYEQYF. The V and J genes are TRBV19 and TRBJ2-7; TRBD2 agrees at 10 bases. Germline V CDR1 and CDR2: LNHDA, SQIVND (reference sequence). The CDR3 has 14 amino acids. V trimming: 3 bases; J trimming: 3 bases; junction bases outside the gene matches: 2.

This clonotype was seen a handful of times. The chain carries TRBV7-2 and TRBJ2-1, with 8 bases matching TRBD2. The CDR3 is 15 residues long. Germline V lookup: CDR1 SGHTA, CDR2 FQGNSA. The ends lost 3 bases at V and 6 bases at J; junction bases unmatched: 7. The CDR3 DNA reads TGTGCCAGCAGCTTGGTAGCGGGGAGGCTCAATGAGCAGTTCTTC. Its protein product is CASSLVAGRLNEQFF.

The chain combines TRBV9 with TRBJ2-7; either TRBD1 or TRBD2 may supply D (6 bases each). The CDR3 has 16 amino acids. The V and J ends lost 3 bases and 3 bases respectively, with 19 bases between them. Germline V gene lookup returns CDR1 SGDLS and CDR2 YYNGEE. In DNA form, the CDR3 reads TGTGCCAGCAGCGCCCGGAGGGGGACGAGCGTCTACGAGCAGTACTTC. Protein product: CASSARRGTSVYEQYF.

This clonotype was detected many times. The chain combines TRBV20-1 with TRBJ1-6; D ambiguous. V lost 5 bases and J lost 8, with 13 bases in between. CDR3 length equals 13 residues. Germline loops: CDR1 DFQATT, CDR2 SNEGSKA (reference sequence). The CDR3 sequence is CSAHTGLDSPLHF. The CDR3, as DNA: TGCAGTGCTCATACGGGGTTGGATTCACCCCTCCACTTT.

This clonotype has at least ten counts. V gene TRBV4-1 combines with J gene TRBJ1-2; tentatively, D is TRBD1 (5 bases). Per the germline V gene, CDR1 is MGHRA and CDR2 is YSYEKL. This CDR3 has 12 residues. The V and J ends lost 1 base and 12 bases respectively, with 12 bases between them. In DNA form, the CDR3 reads TGCGCCAGCAGCCAAGGTGAGGGGCCGGACACCTTC. Encoded protein: CASSQGEGPDTF.

This clonotype has at least ten counts. The chain couples TRBV4-2 to TRBJ1-4; 10 positions match TRBD1. The CDR3 totals 16 residues. In germline, CDR1 is LGHNA, CDR2 YNFKEQ. The V and J ends lost 4 bases and 8 bases, in that order; junction bases with no gene match: 10. The CDR3 here is CASSPNPGTGVEKLFF. For the CDR3, the DNA is TGTGCCAGCAGCCCCAATCCCGGGACAGGGGTCGAAAAACTGTTTTTT.

CDR3 region: CASRILSGQSSYEQYF. The CDR3 bases are TGTGCCAGCAGGATCTTATCGGGACAGAGCTCCTACGAGCAGTACTTC. The chain joins TRBV27 to TRBJ2-7, with 7 nucleotides matching TRBD1. The germline V gene encodes CDR1 MNHEY and CDR2 SMNVEV (reference sequence). V trimming: 6 bases; J trimming: 0 bases; junction bases outside the gene matches: 11. The CDR3 is made up of 16 amino acids.

This clonotype was observed at least ten times. This chain joins TRBV7-9 and TRBJ2-1; 7 positions match TRBD1. Unmatched junction bases numbered 13, after V lost 5 bases and J lost 3 bases. CDR1 is SEHNR and CDR2 is FQNEAQ in the germline V gene (reference sequence). The CDR3 loop spans 17 amino acids. The CDR3 nucleotides read TGTGCCAGCAGCCCACCGGCACAGGGGAAGCTCTACAATGAGCAGTTCTTC. This sequence encodes CASSPPAQGKLYNEQFF.